This entry lists 24 T cell receptor beta chains sequenced from one sample in a study of blood T cell repertoires in COVID-19. TCRdb's copy holds only in-frame clones and misses some; the assay was immunoSEQ multiplex PCR. The data contain some 350,000 clones, around 87% of them singletons. Input material: peripheral blood. The receptors here all came from a woman aged 50 to 60 with COVID-19, enrolled during active disease.

The chain is built from TRBV3-1 (or the pseudogene TRBV3-2) and TRBJ2-3; 8 bases are shared with TRBD2. This CDR3 is 15 amino acids long. J gave up 6 bases and V 3 bases, and 8 bases lay outside the gene matches. The germline gives CDR1 LGHDT, CDR2 YNNKEL (reference sequence). CDR3 in amino acids: CASSHAGTSGDTQYF. CDR3 DNA: TGTGCCAGCAGCCATGCTGGCACTAGCGGTGATACGCAGTATTTT.

Written as DNA, the CDR3 is TGTGCCAGCAGCTTAGTGTTTGGAAGGGGAGGACAGGAACTGTTTTTT. This codes for CASSLVFGRGGQELFF. The V call is TRBV7-2, the J call TRBJ1-4, with 7 bases identical to TRBD1. The CDR3 covers 16 residues. Germline V gene sequence: CDR1 SGHTA, CDR2 FQGNSA. The junction had 14 bases not matched to a gene; V was cut back by 1 base and J by 12 bases.

The chain employs TRBV6-4 and TRBJ2-7; 7 bases fit TRBD1. CDR1 MRHNA and CDR2 SNTAGT come from the germline V gene. J lost 6 bases, V lost 0 bases, and 14 bases had no gene match. The CDR3 contains 17 residues. The CDR3 reads CASSDSFCRDRKCEQYF. CDR3 nucleotide sequence: TGTGCCAGCAGTGACTCTTTTTGTAGGGACAGAAAGTGCGAGCAGTACTTC.

The chain carries TRBV5-1 and TRBJ1-2; weak D call: TRBD1 (5 bases). Trimming shortened V by 4 bases and J by 4 bases, and 17 bases separated the two germline ends. The CDR3 spans 15 residues. CDR1 and CDR2 from the germline V gene are SGHRS and YFSETQ. CDR3 amino acids: CASSPSPTVSYGYTF. CDR3 sequence (DNA): TGCGCCAGCAGCCCCTCCCCGACAGTATCCTATGGCTACACCTTC. The variable domain in full, completed from reference TRBV5-1 and TRBJ1-2, reads KAGVTQTPRYLIKTRGQQVTLSCSPISGHRSVSWYQQTPGQGLQFLFEYFSETQRNKGNFPGRFSGRQFSNSRSEMNVSTLELGDSALYLCASSPSPTVSYGYTFGSGTRLTVV.

The chain combines TRBV5-6 with TRBJ2-1; TRBD2 matches 7 bases. J lost 6 bases, V lost 3 bases, and 3 bases had no gene match. The germline CDR1 and CDR2 sequences are SGHDT and YYEEEE. The CDR3 is 13 amino acids. The CDR3 nucleotides are TGTGCCAGCAGCTACGGGGGGACCAATGAGCAGTTCTTC. Amino acid sequence: CASSYGGTNEQFF.

This clone was picked up one time. The chain is built from TRBV3-1 (or the pseudogene TRBV3-2) and TRBJ2-6, with 8 positions matching TRBD2. V shed 2 bases and J 0 bases; nucleotides not matched to a gene: 6. CDR3 length equals 18 residues. Per the germline V gene, CDR1 is LGHDT and CDR2 is YNNKEL (reference sequence). CDR3 in DNA: TGTGCCAGCAGCCAAAGGCTCGGGAGGGCCTCTGGGGCCAACGTCCTGACTTTC. Encoded protein: CASSQRLGRASGANVLTF.

This chain links TRBV19 with TRBJ2-2, with 7 bases identical to TRBD2. Germline values: CDR1 LNHDA, CDR2 SQIVND (reference sequence). Losses at the gene ends were 10 bases for V and 4 bases for J; bases not matched to a gene: 6. The CDR3 is 13 amino acids. The CDR3 DNA is TGTGCCATCAGGGAGGGTTCCACCGGGGAGCTGTTTTTT. Encoded protein: CAIREGSTGELFF.

This chain uses TRBV4-3 with TRBJ2-1; 10 bases are shared with TRBD2. CDR1 LGHNA and CDR2 YSLEER come from the germline V gene. The CDR3 consists of 16 residues. The trim removed 2 bases at V and 4 bases at J, leaving 5 bases unmatched. CDR3: CASSQYSGRTYNEQFF. CDR3 in DNA: TGCGCCAGCAGCCAATATAGCGGGAGGACATACAATGAGCAGTTCTTC.

This clone was seen just once. The chain joins TRBV12-3 or TRBV12-4 to TRBJ2-3; TRBD2 is a possible D gene (5 bases). With 2 bases removed from V and 6 bases from J, the gap between germline ends came to 9 bases. This CDR3 region has 13 residues. The CDR3 sequence: CASSLRERDTQYF. CDR3 bases: TGTGCCAGCAGTTTAAGGGAGCGTGATACGCAGTATTTT.

This chain joins TRBV5-4 and TRBJ2-5; TRBD1 aligns across 9 bases. This CDR3 contains 15 residues. Germline trimming cut 3 bases from V and 5 bases from J; bases unmatched to any gene: 8. CDR1 and CDR2 from the germline V gene are SGHNT and YYREEE (reference sequence). The CDR3 sequence: CASSSRSGTGETQYF. In nucleotides, the CDR3 is TGTGCCAGCAGCTCCAGGAGCGGGACAGGGGAGACCCAGTACTTC.

This clone occurred once. J is TRBJ1-1 and V is TRBV7-9, with a weak D call TRBD1 (5 bases). The germline CDR1 and CDR2 sequences are SEHNR and FQNEAQ (reference sequence). The V end was cut by 2 bases, the J end by 2 bases, with 15 bases between. The CDR3 is made up of 16 amino acids. Here the CDR3 reads CASSLTSGQGNTEAFF. In DNA, the CDR3 is TGTGCCAGCAGCTTAACCTCCGGGCAGGGAAACACTGAAGCTTTCTTT. The full variable domain, in which reference TRBV7-9 and TRBJ1-1 provide the parts outside the CDR3, is DTGVSQNPRHKITKRGQNVTFRCDPISEHNRLYWYRQTLGQGPEFLTYFQNEAQLEKSRLLSDRFSAERPKGSFSTLEIQRTEQGDSAMYLCASSLTSGQGNTEAFFGQGTRLTVV.

The V gene is TRBV5-1, the J gene TRBJ2-5; 11 nucleotides match TRBD1. Trimming removed 0 bases from V and 2 bases from J; junction bases left unmatched: 3. This CDR3 is built from 16 residues. Germline CDR1 and CDR2: SGHRS and YFSETQ. As DNA, the CDR3 is TGCGCCAGCAGCTTGGTGGGACAGGGGGGACAAGAGACCCAGTACTTC. Its protein is CASSLVGQGGQETQYF. Combining the CDR3 with reference TRBV5-1 and TRBJ2-5 gives the whole variable domain KAGVTQTPRYLIKTRGQQVTLSCSPISGHRSVSWYQQTPGQGLQFLFEYFSETQRNKGNFPGRFSGRQFSNSRSEMNVSTLELGDSALYLCASSLVGQGGQETQYFGPGTRLLVL.

This sequence joins TRBV9 and TRBJ2-1; 11 bases fit TRBD2. CDR1 is SGDLS and CDR2 is YYNGEE in the germline V gene. V lost 0 bases to trimming and J lost 8 bases; unmatched junction nucleotides: 4. CDR3 length: 15 amino acids. Written as DNA, the CDR3 is TGTGCCAGCAGCGTAGAACTAGCGGGAGTTGATGAGCAGTTCTTC. Protein sequence: CASSVELAGVDEQFF.

V and J are TRBV5-4 and TRBJ1-6, with 8 bases matching TRBD1. This CDR3 comprises 14 residues. Germline V gene sequence: CDR1 SGHNT, CDR2 YYREEE (reference sequence). Germline trimming cut 4 bases from V and 8 bases from J; bases unmatched to any gene: 5. Written as DNA, the CDR3 is TGTGCCAGCAGCCCCCAGGGGGCGGATTCACCCCTCCACTTT. It specifies CASSPQGADSPLHF.

This clone was seen a single time. V usage is TRBV5-4 and J usage is TRBJ2-3, with 11 bases identical to TRBD2. The germline CDR1 and CDR2 sequences are SGHNT and YYREEE (reference sequence). This CDR3 comprises 16 residues. With V trimmed by 2 bases and J by 2 bases, 4 bases remained unmatched. CDR3 sequence: CASSFSGRGFTDTQYF. CDR3 bases: TGTGCCAGCAGCTTTAGCGGGAGGGGTTTCACAGATACGCAGTATTTT. Full variable domain (remainder filled in from reference TRBV5-4 and TRBJ2-3): ETGVTQSPTHLIKTRGQQVTLRCSSQSGHNTVSWYQQALGQGPQFIFQYYREEENGRGNFPPRFSGLQFPNYSSELNVNALELDDSALYLCASSFSGRGFTDTQYFGPGTRLTVL.

The genes are TRBV7-2 and TRBJ2-7; TRBD2 agrees at 8 bases. V lost 0 bases to trimming and J lost 5 bases; unmatched junction nucleotides: 9. Germline-derived CDR1 and CDR2 are SGHTA and FQGNSA. This CDR3 has 16 amino acids. The CDR3 reads CASSLAGWTSRNEQYF. The CDR3 DNA reads TGTGCCAGCAGCTTAGCGGGTTGGACTAGCCGAAACGAGCAGTACTTC.

V is TRBV12-3 or TRBV12-4 and J is TRBJ2-7; D is uncertain. The CDR3 contains 11 residues. Trimming took 3 bases from V and 5 from J, leaving 5 bases between them. CDR3 loop: CASSFSHEQYF. The CDR3, as DNA: TGTGCCAGCAGTTTTAGCCACGAGCAGTACTTC.

The rearrangement uses TRBV10-2 and TRBJ2-1, with D perhaps TRBD2 (6 bases). Germline V CDR1 and CDR2: WSHSY, SAAADI. The V end lost 3 bases, the J end lost 3 bases, and 9 bases lay between the germline ends. The length of the CDR3 is 14 residues. The CDR3 nucleotides are TGCGCCAGCAGTGAAATGCGGGACTACAATGAGCAGTTCTTC. It translates to CASSEMRDYNEQFF.

This clone was seen only once. The genes are TRBV19 and TRBJ1-2; TRBD1 matches at 8 bases. Germline V gives CDR1 LNHDA, CDR2 SQIVND (reference sequence). The CDR3 extends over 16 amino acids. J lost 8 bases, V lost 1 base, and 12 bases had no gene match. CDR3: CASSIGPGQAHGGYTF. CDR3 DNA sequence: TGTGCCAGTAGTATAGGCCCGGGACAGGCCCATGGGGGCTACACCTTC.

The chain uses TRBV3-1 (or the pseudogene TRBV3-2) and TRBJ2-2, with D perhaps matching TRBD2 (5 bases). This CDR3 is built from 15 residues. Germline-derived CDR1 and CDR2 are LGHDT and YNNKEL (reference sequence). Trimming stripped 1 base from V and 7 bases from J, with 13 bases between. Here the CDR3 reads CASSQGPSGYGELFF. Here the CDR3 DNA reads TGTGCCAGCAGCCAAGGGCCCTCGGGGTACGGGGAGCTGTTTTTT.

The chain combines TRBV30 with TRBJ1-2; D call uncertain. In germline, CDR1 is GTSNPN, CDR2 SVGIG (reference sequence). Between the trimmed V and J ends, which lost 1 base and 3 bases, there was a span of 3 bases. CDR3 length: 11 residues. The CDR3 nucleotides are TGTGCCTGGAGTGCGGACTATGGCTACACCTTC. Amino acids: CAWSADYGYTF.

The CDR3 DNA follows: TGTGCCAGCAGCCAAGCGGGAACAGGGTCCTACGAGCAGTACTTC. Protein sequence: CASSQAGTGSYEQYF. This chain uses TRBV3-1 (or the pseudogene TRBV3-2) with TRBJ2-7; a possible D gene is TRBD1 (6 bases). Per the germline V gene, CDR1 is LGHDT and CDR2 is YNNKEL (reference sequence). The CDR3 extends over 15 amino acids. Trimming pared 1 base from V and 1 base from J, leaving 11 bases between.

This clone came up a few times. The V call is TRBV18, the J call TRBJ1-1, with 10 bases fitting TRBD1. The ends lost 3 bases at V and 4 bases at J; junction bases unmatched: 5. The CDR3 length is 15 residues. From germline, CDR1 is KGHSH and CDR2 LQKENI. CDR3 in DNA: TGTGCCAGCTCACCGAGACAGGGGGCTAGCACTGAAGCTTTCTTT. Translated: CASSPRQGASTEAFF.

CDR3 loop: CASSLGRGYGYTF. The CDR3 DNA reads TGTGCCAGCAGCTTGGGGCGAGGTTATGGCTACACCTTC. The chain carries TRBV5-4 and TRBJ1-2; D not certain. Looked up from germline, CDR1 is SGHNT and CDR2 is YYREEE (reference sequence). V was pared by 0 bases and J by 5 bases, with 8 bases between. This CDR3 comprises 13 residues.